This T cell receptor beta chain emerged from a study of molecular identifiers for immune sequencing clone quantification. This clonotype was seen ten or more times. TCRdb ran MiXCR on the PCR reads and lists one entry per CDR3 protein. Here the sample spans some 70,000 distinct CDR3 sequences, 15% to 20% being singletons. The sample comprised naive CD8+ T cells from blood, with Jurkat cell RNA spiked in. Sample subset: FACS-sorted CD8+CD4-CCR7+CD45RA+ naive T cells. The clonotype was recovered from a human donor in good health. Some libraries in this study had Jurkat cell RNA spiked in.

This CDR3 reads CASSPEVFATDTQYF. The CDR3 DNA sequence: TGTGCCAGCAGCCCCGAGGTTTTCGCGACAGATACGCAGTATTTT. The chain uses TRBV7-8 and TRBJ2-3; D is unresolved. CDR3 length: 15 residues. Germline lookup yields CDR1 SGHVS and CDR2 FQNEAQ. V gave up 5 bases and J gave up 3 bases, with 15 bases separating them.